This entry concerns a single T cell receptor beta chain. Profiling relied on immunoSEQ multiplex PCR, and the TCRdb table lists in-frame clones only, not all of them. The sample yields approximately 190,000 clones, roughly four fifths seen once. CDR3 size: 15 residues. Looked up from germline, CDR1 is SGHTA and CDR2 is FQGNSA. After removal of 5 bases from V and 5 bases from J, the junction contained 10 bases not matched to a gene. This record belongs to a study of blood T cell repertoires in COVID-19. Study as a whole: Acute and convalescent COVID-19 samples came from the United States, Italy and Spain.

This rearrangement joins TRBV7-2 to TRBJ1-1; TRBD1 agrees at 8 bases. Specimen: peripheral blood. The clonotype comes from a woman aged 40-49 years with acute or convalescent COVID-19. CDR3 nucleotide sequence: TGTGCCAGCAGCGCGAGCAGGGGGCTCGAGACTGAAGCTTTCTTT. Protein sequence: CASSASRGLETEAFF. The complete variable domain, with remaining parts taken from reference TRBV7-2 and TRBJ1-1, reads GAGVSQSPSNKVTEKGKDVELRCDPISGHTALYWYRQSLGQGLEFLIYFQGNSAPDKSGLPSDRFSAERTGGSVSTLTIQRTQQEDSAVYLCASSASRGLETEAFFGQGTRLTVV.